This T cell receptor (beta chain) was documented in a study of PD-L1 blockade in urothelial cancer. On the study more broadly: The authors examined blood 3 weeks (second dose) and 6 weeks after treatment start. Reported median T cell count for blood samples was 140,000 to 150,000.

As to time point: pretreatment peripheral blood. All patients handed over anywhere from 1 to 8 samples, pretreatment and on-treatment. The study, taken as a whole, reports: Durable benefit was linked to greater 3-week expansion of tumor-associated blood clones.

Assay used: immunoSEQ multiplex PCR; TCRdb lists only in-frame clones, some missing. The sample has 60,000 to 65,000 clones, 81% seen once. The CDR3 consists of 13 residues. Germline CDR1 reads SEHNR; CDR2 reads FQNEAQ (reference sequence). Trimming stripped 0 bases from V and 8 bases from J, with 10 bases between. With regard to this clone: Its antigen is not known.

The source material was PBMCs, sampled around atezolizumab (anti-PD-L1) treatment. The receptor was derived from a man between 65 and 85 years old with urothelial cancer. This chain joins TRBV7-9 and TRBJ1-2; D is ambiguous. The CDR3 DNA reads TGTGCCAGCAGCTTAGCCGACCGAGGGGGCTACACCTTC. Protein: CASSLADRGGYTF.